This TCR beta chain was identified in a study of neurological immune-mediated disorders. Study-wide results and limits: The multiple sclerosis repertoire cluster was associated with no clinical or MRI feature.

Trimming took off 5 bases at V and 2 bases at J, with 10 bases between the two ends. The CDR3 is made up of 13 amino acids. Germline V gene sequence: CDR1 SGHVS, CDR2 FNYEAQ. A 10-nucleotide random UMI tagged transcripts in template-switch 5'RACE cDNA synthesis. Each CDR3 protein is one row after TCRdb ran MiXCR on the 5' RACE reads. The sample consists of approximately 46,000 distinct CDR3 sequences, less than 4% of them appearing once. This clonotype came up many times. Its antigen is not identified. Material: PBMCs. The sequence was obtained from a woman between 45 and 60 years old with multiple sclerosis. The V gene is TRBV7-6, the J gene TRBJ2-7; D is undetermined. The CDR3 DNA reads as TGTGCCAGCAGCCCTCGACAAACCTACGAGCAGTACTTC. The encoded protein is CASSPRQTYEQYF.